Below are 3 T cell receptor beta chains sequenced from a single sample in a study of stem cell transplantation in POMP-related autoinflammatory disease (dated by TCRdb to the early 2020s). The library was prepared using the immunoSEQ multiplex PCR assay. TCRdb mirrors the immuneACCESS table, restricted to in-frame sequences. Some clones are absent from its copies; in checked studies, under half trace to an unresolved V gene, and the reason for the others is unknown. This sample lists several thousand clones; around 86% were detected once. The top ten clonotypes cover about 4.2% of the sample. Sequences were obtained from a CXCR5-defined cell subset from PBMCs. These receptors all stem from a human donor in good health.

V gene TRBV12-5 combines with J gene TRBJ2-2; a weak D match, TRBD2 (5 bases). Trimming cost V 5 bases and J 0 bases, with 19 bases left between them. The germline gives CDR1 LGHNT, CDR2 FRNRAP. CDR3 length equals 18 residues. CDR3 in DNA: TGTGCTAGTGGTAATCGGGCGGGCGGCTCCGCGAACACCGGGGAGCTGTTTTTT. As protein: CASGNRAGGSANTGELFF.

This clone was observed a single time. V gene TRBV6-4 combines with J gene TRBJ1-3, with D possibly being TRBD1 (5 bases). The CDR3 extends over 15 amino acids. Trimming took 6 bases from V and 0 from J, leaving 12 bases between them. Germline CDR1 MRHNA, CDR2 SNTAGT. This CDR3 is CASRLGGNSGNTIYF. In DNA form, the CDR3 reads TGTGCCAGCAGGTTGGGGGGAAACTCTGGAAACACCATATATTTT.

The CDR3 DNA follows: TGTGCCAGCAGCGTAGGGCAGGGGGTAGCCGGGGAGCTGTTTTTT. Residues: CASSVGQGVAGELFF. The rearrangement uses TRBV9 and TRBJ2-2; 7 nucleotides align to TRBD1. CDR1 SGDLS and CDR2 YYNGEE come from the germline V gene. CDR3 size: 15 residues. V was pared by 0 bases and J by 6 bases, with 5 bases of the junction left unmatched.